This TCR beta chain appears in the sequencing data of a study of post-analysis software for immune sequencing data. Whole-study findings and limits: Five or six TRBV segments, TRBV5-6, TRBV5-1 and TRBV20-1 among them, were found more frequent in patients than controls.

TCR beta cDNA libraries had unique molecular identifiers. TCRdb independently ran MiXCR on the PCR reads; one entry per CDR3 protein. The sample consists of some 700,000 distinct CDR3 sequences, roughly three fifths of them appearing once. The CDR3 runs 15 residues. Trimming removed 4 bases at V and 3 bases at J, with 14 bases between. The germline V gene encodes CDR1 SGHRS and CDR2 YFSETQ. Notes on this clonotype: As yet, its antigen is unknown.

Sequenced material: blood. The receptor was derived from a girl aged 2 to 9 with multiple sclerosis. The V gene is TRBV5-1, the J gene TRBJ2-1; D not certain. The CDR3: CASSPGTPGYNEQFF. The CDR3 bases are TGCGCCAGCAGCCCAGGAACGCCCGGCTACAATGAGCAGTTCTTC. The variable domain in full, completed from reference TRBV5-1 and TRBJ2-1, reads KAGVTQTPRYLIKTRGQQVTLSCSPISGHRSVSWYQQTPGQGLQFLFEYFSETQRNKGNFPGRFSGRQFSNSRSEMNVSTLELGDSALYLCASSPGTPGYNEQFFGPGTRLTVL.